The 15 T cell receptor beta chains listed next were all sequenced from one sample in a study of T cell repertoires in cytomegalovirus infection. TCRdb reanalysed the reads using MiXCR and keeps one entry per CDR3 protein. Among around 440,000 distinct CDR3 sequences, 11% were seen once, and the ten largest hold roughly 10%. Sequences were obtained from PBMCs. The receptors shown here come from a human donor in good health (CMV status not recorded). Some clones in this sample may be carry-over from other donors' samples.

This clonotype showed up just once. Mismatch with germline at one junction end may stem from a read error. The chain uses TRBV19 and TRBJ2-7; the D gene is possibly TRBD2 (5 bases). The CDR3 length is 14 residues. Germline V gene data show CDR1 as LNHDA and CDR2 as SQIVND (reference sequence). CDR3 sequence reads: CASSNQAAAYGQYF. Here the CDR3 DNA reads TGTGCCAGTAGTAATCAAGCGGCGGCCTACGGGCAGTACTTC.

In its sample, this clonotype was seen a few times. The chain carries TRBV24-1 and TRBJ1-1; D is unclear. The length of the CDR3 is 13 residues. Germline V gene data show CDR1 as KGHDR and CDR2 as SFDVKD. V lost 1 base, J lost 5 bases, and 7 bases lay in between. This CDR3 is CATSDFDRTEAFF. CDR3 sequence (DNA): TGTGCCACCAGTGATTTTGACCGGACTGAAGCTTTCTTT.

This clonotype was counted at least ten times. The gene calls are TRBV29-1 and TRBJ2-3; D call uncertain. The V and J ends lost 3 bases and 0 bases respectively, with 7 bases between them. Germline CDR1 and CDR2: SQVTM and ANQGSEA. The CDR3 sequence is 13 residues long. Written as DNA, the CDR3 is TGCAGCGTTGACCCGACTAGCACAGATACGCAGTATTTT. Its protein is CSVDPTSTDTQYF.

The chain recombines TRBV18 with TRBJ2-1; D remains ambiguous. This CDR3 is built from 12 residues. CDR1 is KGHSH and CDR2 is LQKENI in the germline V gene. Trimming removed 0 bases at V and 6 bases at J, with 3 bases between. The CDR3 protein is CASSPPTNEQFF. CDR3 bases: TGTGCCAGCTCACCACCTACCAATGAGCAGTTCTTC.

This clonotype was recorded many times. The chain uses TRBV5-1 and TRBJ2-5, with D tentatively TRBD1 (6 bases). The CDR3 spans 14 residues. Germline V lookup: CDR1 SGHRS, CDR2 YFSETQ. With 3 bases removed from V and 2 bases from J, the gap between germline ends came to 11 bases. CDR3 DNA sequence: TGCGCCAGCAGCTCCGGGACATCTCAAGAGACCCAGTACTTC. Translation gives CASSSGTSQETQYF.

As concerns this clonotype: A clone one base away is much larger, so this may be a read error. Likely a read error: the CDR3 ends without its conserved phenylalanine or tryptophan. The chain employs TRBV4-2 and TRBJ2-6, with no clear D. V was pared by 0 bases and J by 4 bases, with 7 bases between. The V gene's germline CDR1 is LGHNA and CDR2 YNFKEQ. The CDR3 is 15 residues long. CDR3 sequence: CASSQELGGANVLTL. Here the CDR3 DNA reads TGTGCCAGCAGCCAAGAGTTGGGGGGGGCCAACGTCCTGACTCTC.

This clonotype was detected only a few times. The chain couples TRBV6-5 to TRBJ1-4, with 11 bases that match TRBD1. The CDR3 loop spans 19 amino acids. The germline gives CDR1 MNHEY, CDR2 SVGAGI. The V and J ends lost 0 bases and 5 bases, in that order; junction bases with no gene match: 11. CDR3 coding DNA: TGTGCCAGCAGTTACTCTAGTGAGGACAGGGGGCGTCTCAATGAAAAACTGTTTTTT. Translation: CASSYSSEDRGRLNEKLFF.

This clonotype appeared a few times. The chain is built from TRBV29-1 and TRBJ2-3; D might be TRBD1 (6 bases). Germline V gene data show CDR1 as SQVTM and CDR2 as ANQGSEA. Trimming removed 0 bases from V and 6 bases from J, with 16 bases in between. The CDR3 runs 15 residues. DNA for the CDR3: TGCAGCGTTGAAGAAGGGGGATTACGGAGTGATACGCAGTATTTT. Its protein is CSVEEGGLRSDTQYF.

This clonotype was observed at least ten times. This sequence joins TRBV6-1 and TRBJ2-7; 9 bases are a match to TRBD1. Trimming took 6 bases from V and 0 from J; bases not matched to a gene: 6. This CDR3 is 15 amino acids long. Looked up from germline, CDR1 is MNHNS and CDR2 is SASEGT. CDR3 in amino acids: CASRRRDRDSYEQYF. The CDR3 DNA reads as TGTGCCAGCAGGCGCCGGGACAGGGACTCCTACGAGCAGTACTTC.

The chain recombines TRBV2 with TRBJ2-1; TRBD2 matches 11 bases. The CDR3 runs to 14 residues. Germline V CDR1 and CDR2: SNHLY, FYNNEI. Germline trimming cut 7 bases from V and 10 bases from J; bases unmatched to any gene: 9. The DNA of the CDR3 is TGTGCCAGCATAGGGGCTAGCGGGGGGCGGGAGCAGTTCTTC. Translated, it gives CASIGASGGREQFF.

Concerning this clonotype: This may arise from a read error, as a much more abundant clone is one base away. The V and J genes are TRBV9 and TRBJ2-3, with a weak D call TRBD2 (6 bases). Germline V lookup: CDR1 SGDLS, CDR2 YYNGEE. The CDR3 loop spans 18 amino acids. This chain's CDR3 is CVSSVGVSGGLSTDTQYF. The DNA of the CDR3 is TGTGTCAGCAGCGTAGGGGTATCTGGAGGGCTGAGCACAGATACGCAGTATTTT.

This clonotype came up many times. The V call is TRBV6-5, the J call TRBJ1-3; possibly TRBD1 for D (6 bases). The CDR3 loop spans 15 amino acids. With 7 bases removed from V and 4 bases from J, the gap between germline ends came to 17 bases. In germline, CDR1 is MNHEY, CDR2 SVGAGI. CDR3 protein: CASKRITGSGNTIYF. CDR3 DNA sequence: TGTGCCAGCAAGAGGATCACAGGGTCGGGAAACACCATATATTTT.

Many counts were recorded for this clonotype. The V gene is TRBV7-2, the J gene TRBJ2-7; D gene ambiguous. The V gene's germline CDR1 is SGHTA and CDR2 FQGNSA. V was cut by 5 bases and J by 3 bases, with 14 bases left in between. CDR3 length: 14 residues. CDR3 coding DNA: TGTGCCAGCAGCCCCCCTCGGATGTACTACGAGCAGTACTTC. This translates into CASSPPRMYYEQYF.

This clonotype was counted only a few times. This CDR3 reads CASSPDRAGYNEQFF. The CDR3 bases are TGTGCCAGCAGCCCAGACAGGGCGGGGTACAATGAGCAGTTCTTC. The chain combines TRBV5-5 with TRBJ2-1; tentatively, D is TRBD1 (7 bases). Between the trimmed V and J ends, which lost 4 bases and 4 bases, there was a span of 15 bases. Germline CDR1 is SGHKS and CDR2 is YYEKEE (reference sequence). This CDR3 has 15 amino acids.

In this sample, this clonotype turned up a few times. This rearrangement joins TRBV6-5 to TRBJ1-2; TRBD1 is a possible D gene (6 bases). CDR3 length equals 17 residues. V was clipped by 6 bases and J by 2 bases, with 22 bases between them. The V gene's germline CDR1 is MNHEY and CDR2 SVGAGI. The CDR3, as DNA: TGTGCCAGCAGCCGCGGCCCCCACCGAGGGGGAAACTATGGCTACACCTTC. Translated, it gives CASSRGPHRGGNYGYTF.